What follows are 9 T cell receptor beta chains derived from one specimen sequenced in a study of identical twins. TCRdb fed the 5' RACE reads into MiXCR, producing one record per CDR3 protein. The table has roughly 190,000 distinct CDR3 sequences, 15% to 20% seen once; the top ten hold 35% to 50%. These data were likewise used in another study, on T cells expressing NK-cell markers.

The specimen sequenced was CD8+ T cells sorted from blood. These TCRs come from a woman aged 18-29 years in good health.

The chain couples TRBV7-9 to TRBJ2-1, with TRBD2 matching 7 bases. After removal of 10 bases from V and 6 bases from J, the junction contained 9 bases not matched to a gene. Looked up from germline, CDR1 is SEHNR and CDR2 is FQNEAQ (reference sequence). CDR3 length equals 13 residues. The CDR3 sequence is CATLRPGGNEQFF. Written as DNA, the CDR3 is TGTGCCACCCTCCGGCCGGGGGGCAATGAGCAGTTCTTC.

This clonotype was detected ten times or more. The V call is TRBV24-1, the J call TRBJ2-1, with a tentative D call TRBD1 (5 bases). This CDR3 is built from 15 residues. Between the trimmed V and J ends, which lost 2 bases and 3 bases, there was a span of 10 bases. The germline CDR1 and CDR2 sequences are KGHDR and SFDVKD. The CDR3: CATSDSGPRYNEQFF. CDR3 sequence (DNA): TGTGCCACCAGTGATTCAGGGCCCCGCTACAATGAGCAGTTCTTC.

This clonotype was counted ten times or more. The chain is built from TRBV5-1 and TRBJ2-7; 9 bases line up with TRBD1. Germline V gene sequence: CDR1 SGHRS, CDR2 YFSETQ. The length of the CDR3 is 14 residues. V lost 3 bases and J lost 7; bases outside the gene matches: 8. As DNA, the CDR3 is TGCGCCAGCAGCTACACCGGGACAGGGAGGGAGCAGTACTTC. This encodes CASSYTGTGREQYF.

There are a few counts of this clonotype. This chain connects TRBV5-1 to TRBJ2-7; 10 nucleotides line up with TRBD2. CDR1 and CDR2 (germline): SGHRS, YFSETQ. This CDR3 contains 15 residues. J lost 3 bases, V lost 3 bases, and 6 bases had no gene match. CDR3 bases: TGCGCCAGCAGCTCCCCCCTAGCGGGAGTCTACGAGCAGTACTTC. It codes for CASSSPLAGVYEQYF. Full variable domain (rest looked up from reference TRBV5-1 and TRBJ2-7): KAGVTQTPRYLIKTRGQQVTLSCSPISGHRSVSWYQQTPGQGLQFLFEYFSETQRNKGNFPGRFSGRQFSNSRSEMNVSTLELGDSALYLCASSSPLAGVYEQYFGPGTRLTVT.

This clonotype showed up just a few times. The chain has TRBV15 and TRBJ2-3; D possibly matches TRBD1 or TRBD2 (7 bases each). Germline values: CDR1 LNHNV, CDR2 YYDKDF (reference sequence). The CDR3 consists of 15 residues. V was cut by 7 bases and J by 4 bases, with 18 bases left in between. Written as DNA, the CDR3 is TGTGCCACCACCAGGGGGAGGGCCATGGCAGATACGCAGTATTTT. Amino acids: CATTRGRAMADTQYF.

This chain joins TRBV10-1 and TRBJ2-1; D may be TRBD2 (6 bases). V was clipped by 4 bases and J by 7 bases, with 17 bases between them. The CDR3 is made up of 15 amino acids. The germline V gene encodes CDR1 WNHNN and CDR2 SYGVQD (reference sequence). CDR3 in DNA: TGCGCCAGCAGTGGGTCCCCGGGACTCCAAAATGAGCAGTTCTTC. It codes for CASSGSPGLQNEQFF.

This clonotype was observed a few times. This rearrangement joins TRBV9 to TRBJ2-1, with 10 bases aligning to TRBD2. The CDR3 length is 15 residues. In germline, CDR1 is SGDLS, CDR2 YYNGEE. V lost 4 bases and J lost 5; bases outside the gene matches: 6. The CDR3 bases are TGTGCCAGCAGCCCTACTAGCGGGAATGACAATGAGCAGTTCTTC. This codes for CASSPTSGNDNEQFF.

The V and J genes are TRBV27 and TRBJ2-7; a possible D gene is TRBD2 (6 bases). The CDR3 spans 15 residues. Germline CDR1 MNHEY, CDR2 SMNVEV (reference sequence). Trimming cost V 9 bases and J 0 bases, with 18 bases left between them. The CDR3 bases are TGTGCCAGTCGTGCAGTAGGGACTCCCTCCTACGAGCAGTACTTC. Translated: CASRAVGTPSYEQYF.

This clonotype turned up a few times. The rearrangement uses TRBV7-2 and TRBJ2-2; D unresolved. This CDR3 comprises 13 residues. The V and J ends lost 4 bases and 6 bases respectively, with 9 bases between them. Germline values: CDR1 SGHTA, CDR2 FQGNSA. CDR3 amino acids: CASSSGVAGELFF. The DNA for the CDR3 is TGTGCCAGCAGCTCCGGCGTCGCCGGGGAGCTGTTTTTT.